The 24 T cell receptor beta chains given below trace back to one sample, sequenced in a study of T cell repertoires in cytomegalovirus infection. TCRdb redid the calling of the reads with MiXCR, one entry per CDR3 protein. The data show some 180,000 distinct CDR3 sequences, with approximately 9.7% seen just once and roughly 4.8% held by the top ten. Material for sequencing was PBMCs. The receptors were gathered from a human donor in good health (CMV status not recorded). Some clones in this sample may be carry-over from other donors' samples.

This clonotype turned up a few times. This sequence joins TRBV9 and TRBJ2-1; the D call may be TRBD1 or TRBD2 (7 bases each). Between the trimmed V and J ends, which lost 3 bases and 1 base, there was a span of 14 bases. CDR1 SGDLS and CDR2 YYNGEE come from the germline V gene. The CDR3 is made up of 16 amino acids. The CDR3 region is CASSEGRDSSYNEQFF. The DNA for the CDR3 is TGTGCCAGCAGCGAGGGGAGGGACAGTTCCTACAATGAGCAGTTCTTC.

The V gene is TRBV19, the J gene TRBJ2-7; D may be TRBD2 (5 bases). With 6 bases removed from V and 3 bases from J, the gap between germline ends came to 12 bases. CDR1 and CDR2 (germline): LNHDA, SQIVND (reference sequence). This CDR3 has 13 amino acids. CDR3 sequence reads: CASSPGTHYEQYF. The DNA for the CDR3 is TGTGCCAGTAGCCCGGGAACTCACTACGAGCAGTACTTC.

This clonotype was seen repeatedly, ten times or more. The CDR3 DNA reads TGCGCCAGCAGCCAAGCCCATACAGGCTCTAACTATGGCTACACCTTC. Its translation is CASSQAHTGSNYGYTF. V and J are TRBV4-3 and TRBJ1-2; D is possibly TRBD1 (5 bases). This CDR3 is built from 16 residues. V was shortened by 1 base and J by 0 bases, with 12 bases between the two germline ends. CDR1 is LGHNA and CDR2 is YSLEER in the germline V gene.

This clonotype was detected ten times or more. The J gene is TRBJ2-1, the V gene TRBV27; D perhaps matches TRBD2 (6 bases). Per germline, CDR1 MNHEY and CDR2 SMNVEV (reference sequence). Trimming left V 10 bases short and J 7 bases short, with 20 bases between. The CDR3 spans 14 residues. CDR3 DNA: TGTGCCACCGTCCGGGACTTAAACGGGAATGAGCAGTTCTTC. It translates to CATVRDLNGNEQFF.

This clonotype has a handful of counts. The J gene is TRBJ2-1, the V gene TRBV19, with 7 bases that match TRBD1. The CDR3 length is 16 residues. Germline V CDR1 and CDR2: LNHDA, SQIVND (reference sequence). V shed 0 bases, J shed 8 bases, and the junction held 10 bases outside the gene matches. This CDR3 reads CASSIENRGPYDEQFF. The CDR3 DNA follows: TGTGCCAGTAGTATAGAGAACAGGGGCCCTTACGATGAGCAGTTCTTC.

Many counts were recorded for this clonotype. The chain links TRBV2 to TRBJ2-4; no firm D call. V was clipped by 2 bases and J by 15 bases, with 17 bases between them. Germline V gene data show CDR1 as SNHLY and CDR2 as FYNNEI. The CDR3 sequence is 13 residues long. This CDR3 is CASSELPSAVRYF. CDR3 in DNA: TGTGCCAGCAGTGAACTCCCCTCTGCCGTTAGGTACTTC. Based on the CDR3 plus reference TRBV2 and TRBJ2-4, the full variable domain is EPEVTQTPSHQVTQMGQEVILRCVPISNHLYFYWYRQILGQKVEFLVSFYNNEISEKSEIFDDQFSVERPDGSNFTLKIRSTKLEDSAMYFCASSELPSAVRYFGAGTRLSVL.

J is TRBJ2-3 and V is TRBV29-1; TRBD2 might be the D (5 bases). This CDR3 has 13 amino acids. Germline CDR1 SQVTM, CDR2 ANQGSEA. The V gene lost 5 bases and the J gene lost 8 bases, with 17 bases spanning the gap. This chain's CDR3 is CSVRQDSGGTQYF. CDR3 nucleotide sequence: TGCAGCGTTCGGCAGGACTCCGGAGGTACGCAGTATTTT.

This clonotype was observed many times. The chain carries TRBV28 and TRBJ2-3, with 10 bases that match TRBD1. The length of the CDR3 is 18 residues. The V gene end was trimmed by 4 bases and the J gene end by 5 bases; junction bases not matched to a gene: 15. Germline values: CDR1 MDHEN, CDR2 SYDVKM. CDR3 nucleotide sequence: TGTGCCAGCAGTTCTACCCTTGACAGGGGGCGAAGGGGAGATACGCAGTATTTT. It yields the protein CASSSTLDRGRRGDTQYF.

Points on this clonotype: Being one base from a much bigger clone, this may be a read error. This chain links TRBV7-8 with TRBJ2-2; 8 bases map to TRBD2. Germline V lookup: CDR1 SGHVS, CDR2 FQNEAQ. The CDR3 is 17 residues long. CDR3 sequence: CTSSLLAGGKNTGELFF. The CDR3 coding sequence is TGTACCAGCAGCTTACTTGCGGGAGGAAAGAACACCGGGGAGCTGTTTTTT.

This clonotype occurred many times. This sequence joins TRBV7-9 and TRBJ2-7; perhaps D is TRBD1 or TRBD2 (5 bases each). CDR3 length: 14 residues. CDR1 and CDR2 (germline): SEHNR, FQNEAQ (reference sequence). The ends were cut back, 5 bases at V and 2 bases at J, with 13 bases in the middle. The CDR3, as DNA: TGTGCCAGCAGCGCCGGGACGGCCACCTACGAGCAGTACTTC. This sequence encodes CASSAGTATYEQYF. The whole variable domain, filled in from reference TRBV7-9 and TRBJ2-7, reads DTGVSQNPRHKITKRGQNVTFRCDPISEHNRLYWYRQTLGQGPEFLTYFQNEAQLEKSRLLSDRFSAERPKGSFSTLEIQRTEQGDSAMYLCASSAGTATYEQYFGPGTRLTVT.

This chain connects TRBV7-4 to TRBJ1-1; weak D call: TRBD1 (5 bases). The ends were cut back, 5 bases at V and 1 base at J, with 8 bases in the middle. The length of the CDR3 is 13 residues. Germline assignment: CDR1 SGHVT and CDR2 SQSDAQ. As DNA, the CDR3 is TGTGCCAGCAGCCAACAGGCGAACACTGAAGCTTTCTTT. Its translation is CASSQQANTEAFF.

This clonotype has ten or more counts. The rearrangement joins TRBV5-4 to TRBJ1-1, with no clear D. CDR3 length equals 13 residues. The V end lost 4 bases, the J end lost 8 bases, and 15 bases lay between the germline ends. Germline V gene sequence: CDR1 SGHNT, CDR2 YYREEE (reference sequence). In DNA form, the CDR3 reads TGTGCCAGCAGCCTGGGGAAGGCTTCGGAAGCTTTCTTT. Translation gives CASSLGKASEAFF.

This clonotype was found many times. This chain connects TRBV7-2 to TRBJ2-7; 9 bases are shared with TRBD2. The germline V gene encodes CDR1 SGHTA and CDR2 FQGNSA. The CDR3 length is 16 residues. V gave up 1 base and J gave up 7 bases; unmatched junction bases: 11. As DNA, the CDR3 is TGTGCCAGCAGCTTAGGGTTGTTAGCGGGAGCACAAGAGCAGTACTTC. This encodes CASSLGLLAGAQEQYF.

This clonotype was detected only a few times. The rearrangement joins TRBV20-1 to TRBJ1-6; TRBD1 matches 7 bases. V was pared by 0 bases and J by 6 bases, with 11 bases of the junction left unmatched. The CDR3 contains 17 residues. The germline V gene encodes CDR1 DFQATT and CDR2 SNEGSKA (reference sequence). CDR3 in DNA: TGCAGTGCTAGAGATATGGGACAGCCATCTGGTAATTCACCCCTCCACTTT. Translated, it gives CSARDMGQPSGNSPLHF.

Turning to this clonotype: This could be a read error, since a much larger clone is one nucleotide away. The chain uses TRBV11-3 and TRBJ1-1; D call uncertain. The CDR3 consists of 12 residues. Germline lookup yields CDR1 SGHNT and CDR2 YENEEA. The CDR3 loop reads CASSLDRSEPFF. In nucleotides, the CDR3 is TGTGCCAGCAGCTTAGATCGGTCTGAACCTTTCTTT.

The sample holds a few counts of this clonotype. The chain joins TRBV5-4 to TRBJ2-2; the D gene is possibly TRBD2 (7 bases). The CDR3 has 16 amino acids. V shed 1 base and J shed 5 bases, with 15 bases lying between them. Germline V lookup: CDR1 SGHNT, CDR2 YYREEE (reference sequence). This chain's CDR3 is CASSLKVGGRTGELFF. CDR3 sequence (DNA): TGTGCCAGCAGCTTGAAGGTGGGGGGGCGAACCGGGGAGCTGTTTTTT.

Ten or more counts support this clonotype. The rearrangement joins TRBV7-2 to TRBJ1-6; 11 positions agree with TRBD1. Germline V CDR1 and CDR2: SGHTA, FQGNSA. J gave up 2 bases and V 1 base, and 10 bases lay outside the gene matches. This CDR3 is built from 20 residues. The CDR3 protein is CASSLDLRDRGFTYNSPLHF. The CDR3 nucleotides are TGTGCCAGCAGCTTAGATCTGAGGGACAGGGGGTTCACCTATAATTCACCCCTCCACTTT. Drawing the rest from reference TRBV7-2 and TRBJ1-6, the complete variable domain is GAGVSQSPSNKVTEKGKDVELRCDPISGHTALYWYRQSLGQGLEFLIYFQGNSAPDKSGLPSDRFSAERTGGSVSTLTIQRTQQEDSAVYLCASSLDLRDRGFTYNSPLHFGNGTRLTVT.

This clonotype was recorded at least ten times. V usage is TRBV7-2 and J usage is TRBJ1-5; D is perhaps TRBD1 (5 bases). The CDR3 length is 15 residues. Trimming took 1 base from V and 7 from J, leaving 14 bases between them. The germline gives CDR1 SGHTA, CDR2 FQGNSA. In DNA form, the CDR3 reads TGTGCCAGCAGCTTAGTAGATGGGGGAGGGCAGCCCCAGCATTTT. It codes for CASSLVDGGGQPQHF.

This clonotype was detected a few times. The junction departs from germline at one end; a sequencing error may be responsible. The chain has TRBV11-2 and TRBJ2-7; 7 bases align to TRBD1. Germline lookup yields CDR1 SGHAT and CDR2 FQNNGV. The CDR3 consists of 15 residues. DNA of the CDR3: TGTGCCAGCAGCGTAGACAGGGTGAGCTCCTACGAGCAGTACTTC. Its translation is CASSVDRVSSYEQYF.

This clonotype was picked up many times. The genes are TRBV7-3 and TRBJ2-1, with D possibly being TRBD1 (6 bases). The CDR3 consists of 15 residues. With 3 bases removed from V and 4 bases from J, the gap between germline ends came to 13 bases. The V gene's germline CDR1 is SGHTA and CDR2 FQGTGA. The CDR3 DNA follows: TGTGCCAGCAGCTTGGGTGTCGACAGGTACAATGAGCAGTTCTTC. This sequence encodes CASSLGVDRYNEQFF.

CDR3 DNA sequence: TGTGCCAGCAGTGAATGGGCCCCCGATGAAGCTTTCTTT. Translation gives CASSEWAPDEAFF. The chain carries TRBV25-1 and TRBJ1-1; no clear D gene. The germline V gene encodes CDR1 MGHDK and CDR2 SYGVNS. CDR3 length equals 13 residues. V was pared by 1 base and J by 7 bases, with 10 bases between.

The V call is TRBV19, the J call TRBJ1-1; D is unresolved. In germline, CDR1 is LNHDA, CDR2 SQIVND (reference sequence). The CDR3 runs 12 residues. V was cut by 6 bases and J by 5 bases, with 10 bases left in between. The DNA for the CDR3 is TGTGCCAGTAGCGCATATGGGACTGAAGCTTTCTTT. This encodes CASSAYGTEAFF.

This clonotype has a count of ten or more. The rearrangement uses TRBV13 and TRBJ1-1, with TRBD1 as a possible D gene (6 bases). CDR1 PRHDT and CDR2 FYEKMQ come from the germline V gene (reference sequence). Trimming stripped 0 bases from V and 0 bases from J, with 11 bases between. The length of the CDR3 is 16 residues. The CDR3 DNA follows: TGTGCCAGCAGCTTAGGCCGAGGGGGGGTGAACACTGAAGCTTTCTTT. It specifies CASSLGRGGVNTEAFF.

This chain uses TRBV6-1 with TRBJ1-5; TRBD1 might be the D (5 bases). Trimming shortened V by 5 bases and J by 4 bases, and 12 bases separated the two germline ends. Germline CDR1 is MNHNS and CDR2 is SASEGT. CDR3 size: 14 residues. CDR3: CASSYGRGNQPQHF. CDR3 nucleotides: TGTGCCAGCAGTTACGGACGGGGGAATCAGCCCCAGCATTTT.